The rows below give T cell receptor beta chains drawn from one sample of a study of shared clonotypes between healthy human individuals. Libraries were prepared by immunoSEQ multiplex PCR; TCRdb keeps only in-frame clonotypes and omits some of them. The table includes about 450,000 clones, roughly 78% detected once. Sequencing used PBMCs. These receptors all come from a woman in her 40s in good health. Some clones in this sample may be carry-over from other donors' samples. The CDR3 runs from the conserved cysteine through the conserved F or W. The D gene is left open where the match is weak. A clone size is listed for some rows: how often the clone was seen (once, few, many), or a class if it is expanded.

.,.,TRBV27,TRBJ2-5,TGTGCCAGCAGTATCGACAGGATTAAAGAGCAGTACTTC,CASSIDRIKEQYF
.,.,TRBV30,TRBJ1-5,TGTGCCTGGACCCAGGGCCCCAATCAGCCCCAGCATTTT,CAWTQGPNQPQHF
.,.,TRBV9,TRBJ1-3,TGTGCCAGCAGTCTTATGGAAAGCCACTCTGGAAACACCATATATTTT,CASSLMESHSGNTIYF
.,.,TRBV5-4,TRBJ1-5,TGTGCCAGCACTTTAGCCGGGCGCCGAATCCTGGGCAATCAGCCCCAGCATTTT,CASTLAGRRILGNQPQHF
.,.,TRBV4-2,TRBJ1-2,TGTGCCAGCAGCCAAGATGTACATACTAGAGACACCTTC,CASSQDVHTRDTF
TRBD1,.,TRBV7-2,TRBJ2-2,TGTGCCAGCAGCATGGACAGGGTCACCGGGGAGCTGTTTTTT,CASSMDRVTGELFF
TRBD1,.,TRBV19,TRBJ2-7,TGTGCCAGTAGTCCACCGGGACAGGGGAGCGCCTTCAGGTACTTC,CASSPPGQGSAFRYF
.,.,TRBV9,TRBJ1-3,TGTGCCAGCAGCGAGACTCTCGGAAACACCATATATTTT,CASSETLGNTIYF
.,.,TRBV6-5,TRBJ2-7,TGTGCCAGCAGTACCCGGACTCCCCCCTACGAGCAGTACTTC,CASSTRTPPYEQYF
TRBD1,.,TRBV18,TRBJ1-1,TGTGCCAGCTCACCACTTCGGACAGGTTCTCAGAACACTGAAGCTTTCTTT,CASSPLRTGSQNTEAFF
.,.,TRBV10-2,TRBJ2-7,TGCGCCAGCACTGAGGGGGGTCCGGGATACGAGCAGTACTTC,CASTEGGPGYEQYF
.,.,TRBV10-3,TRBJ1-1,TGTGCCATCAGTGAGTCTGGGTCCAAGAACACTGAAGCTTTCTTT,CAISESGSKNTEAFF
TRBD1,.,TRBV6-9,TRBJ2-5,TGTGCCAGCAGTGGACAGGGGTCGAAGACCCAGTACTTC,CASSGQGSKTQYF
TRBD2,.,TRBV2,TRBJ2-3,TGTGCCAGCAGTGATGGACTAGCGGCGGTGGATACGCAGTATTTT,CASSDGLAAVDTQYF
TRBD2,.,TRBV28,TRBJ2-7,TGTGCCAGCAGCTTAGGGGGGGGACTAGCGGACTACGAGCAGTACTTC,CASSLGGGLADYEQYF
.,.,TRBV7-9,TRBJ1-1,TGTGCCACCGCGGGACGGTTTAACACTGAAGCTTTCTTT,CATAGRFNTEAFF
.,.,TRBV28,TRBJ2-7,TGTGCCAGCAGTCAAGGGACCTACGAGCAGTACTTC,CASSQGTYEQYF
TRBD1,.,TRBV4-1,TRBJ2-2,TGCGCCAGCAGCCAACGGACAGGCATTAACACCGGGGAGCTGTTTTTT,CASSQRTGINTGELFF
TRBD2,.,TRBV15,TRBJ2-3,TGTGCCACCAGCAGAGTGGGCGGGCTAGCGGGAGCGCGCACAGATACGCAGTATTTT,CATSRVGGLAGARTDTQYF
.,.,TRBV2,TRBJ1-3,TGTGCCAGCCGCGCGCGGGGTTTCTCTGGAAACACCATATATTTT,CASRARGFSGNTIYF
.,.,TRBV2,TRBJ1-2,TGTGCCAGCAGGGCCGGCCGTTCGGGCTATGGCTACACCTTC,CASRAGRSGYGYTF
.,.,TRBV7-6,TRBJ1-2,TGTGCCAGCAGCGTCAGCTTAAACTATGGCTACACCTTC,CASSVSLNYGYTF
TRBD1,once,TRBV4-1,TRBJ2-3,TGCGCCAGCAGCCCTCGACAGGGGGCTGCAGATACGCAGTATTTT,CASSPRQGAADTQYF
TRBD2,.,TRBV4-1,TRBJ2-1,TGCGCCAGCAGCGGATGGACTAGCGGGGGGACCGATGAGCAGTTCTTC,CASSGWTSGGTDEQFF
.,.,TRBV29-1,TRBJ1-2,TGCAGCGTTGAGCAGGGCGGGGGCTACACCTTC,CSVEQGGGYTF
TRBD1,.,TRBV11-2,TRBJ1-4,TGTGCCAGCAGCTTAGATCTTGGGACAGGGGCGACAGGACTGTTTTTT,CASSLDLGTGATGLFF
.,.,TRBV15,TRBJ2-3,TGTGCCACCAGCAGAGTCGATGGTAGGCAGTATTTT,CATSRVDGRQYF
.,.,TRBV25-1,TRBJ1-2,TGTGCCAGCAGTGAATCATTGCAGGGGCCCTATGGCTACACCTTC,CASSESLQGPYGYTF
.,.,TRBV6-5,TRBJ1-1,TGTGCCAGTTGCGGGGCCACTGAAGCTTTCTTT,CASCGATEAFF
.,few,TRBV27,TRBJ1-2,TGTGCCAGCAGTTTAGCGGGGGTCGAGGGCTACACCTTC,CASSLAGVEGYTF
.,.,TRBV7-9,TRBJ2-5,TGTGCCAGCAGCAAATGGGACATCGAAGAGACCCAGTACTTC,CASSKWDIEETQYF
.,.,TRBV4-3,TRBJ1-1,TGCGCCAGCAGCCAAGATCTTTACGATGAAGCTTTCTTT,CASSQDLYDEAFF
.,.,TRBV2,TRBJ2-2,TGTGCCAGCAGCACAAGTCTAGCGAACACCGGGGAGCTGTTTTTT,CASSTSLANTGELFF
TRBD1,.,TRBV25-1,TRBJ2-7,TGTGCCAGCAGCAGACCAAACGAGGACAGGGAAACTTTATACTTC,CASSRPNEDRETLYF
.,few,TRBV29-1,TRBJ2-5,TGCAGCGTACTACTCGGGGGCCTAATGACCCAGTACTTC,CSVLLGGLMTQYF
TRBD2,.,TRBV27,TRBJ2-5,TGTGCCAGCAGTTTATTCCTAGCGGGAGTGGGGGAGACCCAGTACTTC,CASSLFLAGVGETQYF
.,few,TRBV7-9,TRBJ2-3,TGTGCCAGCAGCTTAGATGCGGCAGGGACTAGCACAGATACGCAGTATTTT,CASSLDAAGTSTDTQYF
TRBD1,.,TRBV30,TRBJ1-1,TGTGCCTGGAGTGTCTTTCTTGCCGGGACAGGGAGGCGTCCTGCTTTCTTT,CAWSVFLAGTGRRPAFF
.,.,TRBV5-1,TRBJ2-3,TGCGCCAGCAGCTTGGACACAGGTAGCACAGATACGCAGTATTTT,CASSLDTGSTDTQYF
.,.,TRBV30,TRBJ2-7,TGTGCCTGGAGGGGGCCCGAGCAGTACTTC,CAWRGPEQYF
.,.,TRBV4-2,TRBJ2-2,TGTGCCAGCAGCCAAGATCCAGGCCAGTACGGGGAGCTGTTTTTT,CASSQDPGQYGELFF
.,.,TRBV9,TRBJ1-2,TGTGCCAGCAGCCCCAACATGGGGGACTATGGCTACACCTTC,CASSPNMGDYGYTF
.,.,TRBV19,TRBJ2-7,TGTGCCAGTAGTGGGTTGGGGAGCTCCTACGAGCAGTACTTC,CASSGLGSSYEQYF
.,.,TRBV2,TRBJ2-1,TGTGCCAGCAGTGAACGGGATCGGGGCACAGCGATGTTCTTC,CASSERDRGTAMFF
.,few,TRBV18,TRBJ2-7,TGTGCCAGCTCACCACGAATGGATAGTAGCTCCTACGAGCAGTACTTC,CASSPRMDSSSYEQYF